The rows below give T cell receptor beta chains drawn from one sample of a study of human T cells and chemical hapten exposure. MiXCR, run by TCRdb on the RACE reads, gives a single entry per CDR3 protein. Of roughly 180,000 distinct CDR3 sequences listed, about a fifth are singletons. Sequencing was performed on whole blood, taken in connection with sensitization to the hapten diphenylcyclopropenone (DPC). The receptors originated from a woman in her fifties or sixties with alopecia areata. Some clones in this sample may be carry-over from other donors' samples. Each CDR3 is given with its conserved first and last residue. D genes are given only for firm matches. Rows give clone size only sometimes, using once, few, many, or a class for an expanded clone.

>TRBJ2-7|few|TRBD2|TRBV28
CASRPLAGNTYEQYF
TGTGCCAGCAGACCCCTAGCGGGAAACACCTACGAGCAGTACTTC
>TRBJ1-1|.|.|TRBV18
CASSPAGMNTEAFF
TGTGCCAGCTCACCCGCCGGGATGAACACTGAAGCTTTCTTT
>TRBJ2-5|few|TRBD2|TRBV14
CASSPGSGRAIQATQYF
TGTGCCAGCAGCCCGGGGAGCGGGAGAGCAATTCAAGCGACCCAGTACTTC
>TRBJ2-1|.|.|TRBV5-1
CASSFGLADRGEQFF
TGCGCCAGCAGCTTTGGACTAGCGGACAGGGGTGAGCAGTTCTTC
>TRBJ2-3|.|TRBD1|TRBV10-1
CASSEFVGTASTDTQYF
TGCGCCAGCAGTGAGTTTGTTGGGACAGCTAGCACAGATACGCAGTATTTT
>TRBJ1-3|.|.|TRBV7-2
CASRLTSGSSGNTIYF
TGTGCCAGCAGACTTACTTCAGGATCCTCTGGAAACACCATATATTTT
>TRBJ2-7|once|TRBD2|TRBV12-3/TRBV12-4
CASTPSGRALEQYF
TGTGCCAGCACTCCTTCGGGGAGGGCCCTTGAGCAGTACTTC
>TRBJ2-5|.|TRBD1|TRBV11-3
CASSSGTGLQETQYF
TGTGCCAGCAGCTCCGGGACAGGGCTTCAAGAGACCCAGTACTTC
>TRBJ2-2|few|.|TRBV7-9
CASSLTSEGTGELFF
TGTGCCAGCAGCTTAACAAGCGAAGGCACCGGGGAGCTGTTTTTT
>TRBJ2-3|.|TRBD2|TRBV7-9
CASSHVGTRSTDTQYF
TGTGCCAGCAGCCATGTCGGGACTAGGAGCACAGATACGCAGTATTTT
>TRBJ1-1|few|TRBD1|TRBV24-1
CATSDQTGYTEAFF
TGTGCCACCAGTGATCAGACAGGGTACACTGAAGCTTTCTTT
>TRBJ2-3|.|.|TRBV28
CASSRSDTQYF
TGTGCCAGCAGTCGATCCGATACGCAGTATTTT
>TRBJ2-1|.|.|TRBV7-8
CASSLESPHGASDEQFF
TGTGCCAGCAGCTTAGAGTCTCCTCACGGAGCGTCCGATGAGCAGTTCTTC
>TRBJ1-1|.|.|TRBV11-2
CASSLPQPNTEAFF
TGTGCCAGCAGTCTCCCCCAGCCGAACACTGAAGCTTTCTTT
>TRBJ2-6|.|TRBD1|TRBV11-2
CASSLYRGSGANVLTF
TGTGCCAGCAGCCTGTACAGGGGTTCTGGGGCCAACGTCCTGACTTTC
>TRBJ2-7|few|TRBD2|TRBV2
CASSRLAGETANEQYF
TGTGCCAGCAGTCGACTAGCGGGCGAAACCGCGAACGAGCAGTACTTC